The 5 T cell receptor beta chains presented below share a single source sample, sequenced in a study of T cells in women clearing cervical HPV infection. Sequencing was performed with immunoSEQ multiplex PCR; in TCRdb, only in-frame clones are kept and a portion is missing. The table lists some 11,000 clones, with 20% to 25% in the top ten. Material: blood buffy coat. These receptors originate from a woman aged 18 to 69 with a cervical HPV16 infection that either progressed to CIN3+ or cleared (not recorded which).

As to this clone: The CDR3 goes on 3 residues after the read ends, and that part is filled in from the germline J gene. This chain joins TRBV2 and TRBJ2-7; weak D call: TRBD2 (5 bases). CDR3 length: 11 amino acids. V was cut by 6 bases and J by 6 bases, with 9 bases left in between. Per germline, CDR1 SNHLY and CDR2 FYNNEI. The covered CDR3 bases are TGTGCCAGCAGACGCGAGGGCGAG. This codes for CASRREGE. The full CDR3 sequence reads CASRREGEQYF.

For this clone: The read finishes 3 residues shy of the CDR3 end, and the germline J gene is used to complete it. This chain connects TRBV2 to TRBJ1-1; unclear D gene. Germline CDR1 reads SNHLY; CDR2 reads FYNNEI. This CDR3 is 11 amino acids long. V was shortened by 4 bases and J by 5 bases, with 5 bases between the two germline ends. CDR3 protein: CASSVGTEAFF. Partial CDR3 DNA: TGTGCCAGCAGTGTCGGGACTGAA.

As for this clone: Coverage ceases 3 residues before the CDR3 finishes, and the germline J gene fills in the end. The rearrangement links TRBV7-9 to TRBJ1-1, with TRBD1 identical over 7 bases. The J segment lost 7 bases and the V segment lost 5 bases, leaving 10 bases of the junction unmatched. The CDR3 spans 14 residues. Germline CDR1 reads SEHNR; CDR2 reads FQNEAQ (reference sequence). The DNA read from the CDR3 is TGTGCCAGCAGCGTCCACAGGGGCTTTAGTGAA. Translation: CASSVHRGFSE. The whole CDR3 is CASSVHRGFSEAFF.

Details on this clone: Sequencing ends 3 residues short of the CDR3 end; the germline J gene provides the rest. The V call is TRBV15, the J call TRBJ2-7; maybe TRBD1 (6 bases). CDR3 length: 14 amino acids. From germline, CDR1 is LNHNV and CDR2 YYDKDF (reference sequence). The ends were cut back, 0 bases at V and 5 bases at J, with 11 bases in the middle. CDR3 protein: CATSRDTRGHEQYF. CDR3 DNA, as far as it was read: TGTGCCACCAGCAGAGATACCAGGGGTCACGAG.

On this clone itself: The read stops 3 residues short of the end of the CDR3; the missing end is completed from the germline J gene. The chain has TRBV18 and TRBJ2-2, with 11 bases matching TRBD2. Trimming removed 3 bases from V and 3 bases from J; junction bases left unmatched: 6. Germline CDR1 and CDR2: KGHSH and LQKENI. This CDR3 spans 17 amino acids. The sequenced part of the CDR3 DNA is TGTGCCAGCTCACCTGGGACTAGCGGAGGATACACCGGGGAG. This encodes CASSPGTSGGYTGE. The whole CDR3 reads CASSPGTSGGYTGELFF.